This TCR beta chain was recorded in a study of T cell repertoires in cytomegalovirus infection. Study-wide context: Recently identified HLA-C-restricted and well-studied HLA-B-restricted CMV epitopes were used. Matching HLA type, along with CMV infection, was indicated by public TCR beta signatures.

Study outcomes and limitations: Frequencies of public TCR beta families were cumulated, and this identified carriers of CMV plus the relevant HLA. The ex vivo response showed dominance by HLA-C-restricted CMV-specific TCR beta clonotypes.

A single record per CDR3 protein comes from TCRdb applying MiXCR to the reads. Here the sample spans under 120,000 distinct CDR3 sequences, roughly two fifths being singletons. Worth noting for this clonotype: The target antigen is unknown.

This CDR3 is 16 amino acids long. Trimming removed 2 bases at V and 0 bases at J, with 11 bases between. V usage is TRBV12-3 or TRBV12-4 and J usage is TRBJ2-4; D perhaps matches TRBD2 (5 bases). This TCR came from a human donor in good health (CMV status not recorded). Some clones in this sample may be carry-over from other donors' samples. The sample was CD8+ T cells from cultured PBMCs, taken from culture after CMV antigen stimulation. The CDR3 DNA is TGTGCCAGCAGTTTATTAGAGGGCTTAGCCAAAAACATTCAGTACTTC. Translation: CASSLLEGLAKNIQYF.